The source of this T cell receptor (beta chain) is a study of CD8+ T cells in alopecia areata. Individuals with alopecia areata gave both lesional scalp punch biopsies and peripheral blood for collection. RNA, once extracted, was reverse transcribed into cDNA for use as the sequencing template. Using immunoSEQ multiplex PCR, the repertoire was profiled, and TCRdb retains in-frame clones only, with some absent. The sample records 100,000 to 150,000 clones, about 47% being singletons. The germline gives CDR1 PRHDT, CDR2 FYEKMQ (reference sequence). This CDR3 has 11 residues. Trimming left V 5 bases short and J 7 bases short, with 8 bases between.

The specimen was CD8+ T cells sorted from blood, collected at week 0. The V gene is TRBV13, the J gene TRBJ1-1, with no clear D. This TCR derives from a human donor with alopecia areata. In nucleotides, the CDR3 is TGTGCCAGCAGCCCCGGAAATGAAGCTTTCTTT. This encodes CASSPGNEAFF. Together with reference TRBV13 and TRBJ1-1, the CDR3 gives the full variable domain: AAGVIQSPRHLIKEKRETATLKCYPIPRHDTVYWYQQGPGQDPQFLISFYEKMQSDKGSIPDRFSAQQFSDYHSELNMSSLELGDSALYFCASSPGNEAFFGQGTRLTVV.